This T cell receptor beta chain was observed in a study of beta chain features in type 1 diabetes. Findings and limits, study-wide: There was a moderate but significant shortening of TCRB CDR3s in all four CD4+ subsets of Type 1 diabetes patients. Small HLA sub-analyses could not settle whether HLA shapes TCRB rearrangement.

In regard to this clone: Its antigen remains unknown.

cDNA synthesis used the whole RNA isolate, giving expressed TCRB sequences. Only in-frame clones appear in the TCRdb table, and some are missing; sequencing was by immunoSEQ multiplex PCR. The sample shows 130,000 to 150,000 clones, around 50% of them seen only once. The CDR3 consists of 16 residues. CDR1 and CDR2 (germline): SGDLS, YYNGEE. The ends were cut back, 4 bases at V and 4 bases at J, with 15 bases in the middle. This sequence joins TRBV9 and TRBJ2-6, with D maybe TRBD2 (6 bases). The sequence came from a man younger than 30 in good health. The sample was Tregs from blood. CDR3 region: CASSPLGSGGANVLTF. As DNA, the CDR3 is TGTGCCAGCAGCCCGCTCGGGAGCGGAGGGGCCAACGTCCTGACTTTC.